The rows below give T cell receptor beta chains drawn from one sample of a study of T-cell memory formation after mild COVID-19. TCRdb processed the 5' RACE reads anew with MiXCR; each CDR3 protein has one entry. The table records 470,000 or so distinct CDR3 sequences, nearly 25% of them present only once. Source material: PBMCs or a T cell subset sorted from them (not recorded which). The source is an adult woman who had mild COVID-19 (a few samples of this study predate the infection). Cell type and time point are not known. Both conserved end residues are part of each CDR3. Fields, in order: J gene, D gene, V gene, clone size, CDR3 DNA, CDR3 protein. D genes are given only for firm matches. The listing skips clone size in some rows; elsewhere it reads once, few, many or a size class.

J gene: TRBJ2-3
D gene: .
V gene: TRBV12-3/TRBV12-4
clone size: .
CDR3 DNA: TGTGCCAGCAGCCTGACAGTCATACCTAGCACAGATACGCAGTATTTT
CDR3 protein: CASSLTVIPSTDTQYF

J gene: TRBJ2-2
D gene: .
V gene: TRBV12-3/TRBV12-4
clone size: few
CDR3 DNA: TGTGCCAGCAGATTTGGACAGGGGGAGCTGTTTTTT
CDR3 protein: CASRFGQGELFF

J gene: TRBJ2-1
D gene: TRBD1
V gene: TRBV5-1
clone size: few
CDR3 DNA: TGCGCCAGCAGCTCCGGACAGGGGGGTTCCTACAATGAGCAGTTCTTC
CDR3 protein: CASSSGQGGSYNEQFF

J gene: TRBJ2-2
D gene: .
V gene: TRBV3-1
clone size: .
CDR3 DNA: TGTGCCAGCAGCCTAAGACAGGGGGAGCTGTTTTTT
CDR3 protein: CASSLRQGELFF

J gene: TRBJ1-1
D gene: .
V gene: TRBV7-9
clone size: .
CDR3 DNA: TGTGCCAGCACCGGCCCCAGGGCGGTCACTGAAGCTTTCTTT
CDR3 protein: CASTGPRAVTEAFF

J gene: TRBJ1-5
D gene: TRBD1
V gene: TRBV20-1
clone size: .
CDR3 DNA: TGCAGTGCTAGAGATGGCCCGGGACAGGGGGCATTGAGCAATCAGCCCCAGCATTTT
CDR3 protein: CSARDGPGQGALSNQPQHF

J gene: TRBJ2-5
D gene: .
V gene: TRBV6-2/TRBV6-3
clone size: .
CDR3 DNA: TGTGCCAGCAGTCGACTAGTAGAGGAGACCCAGTACTTC
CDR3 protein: CASSRLVEETQYF

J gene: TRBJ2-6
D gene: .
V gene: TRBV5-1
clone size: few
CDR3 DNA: TGCGCCAGCAGTAACACAGTAGTCTCTGGGGCCAACGTCCTGACTTTC
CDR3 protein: CASSNTVVSGANVLTF

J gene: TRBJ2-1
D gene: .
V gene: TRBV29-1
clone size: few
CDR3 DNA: TGCAGCGTTGAGAGCGGCTACAATGAGCAGTTCTTC
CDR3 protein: CSVESGYNEQFF

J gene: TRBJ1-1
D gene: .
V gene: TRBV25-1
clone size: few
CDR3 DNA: TGTGCCAGCAGTGACATCGCGGAGGCTTTCTTT
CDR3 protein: CASSDIAEAFF

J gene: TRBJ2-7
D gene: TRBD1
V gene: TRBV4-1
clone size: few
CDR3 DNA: TGCGCCAGCAGCCAAGATATATGGGACAGAGCCGCGGAGCAGTACTTC
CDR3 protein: CASSQDIWDRAAEQYF

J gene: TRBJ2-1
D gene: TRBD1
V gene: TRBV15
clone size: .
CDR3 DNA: TGTGCCACCAGTTCTGGACAGGGAGTCTGGGAGCAGTTCTTC
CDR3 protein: CATSSGQGVWEQFF

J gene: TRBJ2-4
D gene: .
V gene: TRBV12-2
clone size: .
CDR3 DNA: TGTGCAAGTCGCGTACCGATAGGGGAGGGTGACATTCAGTACTTC
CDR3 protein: CASRVPIGEGDIQYF

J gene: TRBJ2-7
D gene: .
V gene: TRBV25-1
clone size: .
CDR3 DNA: TGTGCCAGCAGTGGACTCCGGACAAGCACCTACGAGCAGTACTTC
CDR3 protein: CASSGLRTSTYEQYF

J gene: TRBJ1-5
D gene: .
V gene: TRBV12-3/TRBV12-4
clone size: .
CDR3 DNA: TGTGCCAGCAGCTCGGGGGCCCGAGGGAGCAATCAGCCCCAGCATTTT
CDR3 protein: CASSSGARGSNQPQHF

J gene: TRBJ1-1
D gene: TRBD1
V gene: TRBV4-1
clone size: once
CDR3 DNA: TGCGCCAGCAGCCCAGGGACAGGTGTATGGAACACTGAAGCTTTCTTT
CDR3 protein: CASSPGTGVWNTEAFF